The 9 T cell receptor beta chains below all came from one sample that was sequenced in a study of T cell repertoires in cytomegalovirus infection. Via MiXCR, TCRdb re-called the reads, giving one row per CDR3 protein. The table has about 530,000 distinct CDR3 sequences, around 27% seen once. Sequencing input: PBMCs. The receptor source for this set is a human donor in good health (CMV status not recorded). Some clones in this sample may be carry-over from other donors' samples.

This clonotype was observed at least ten times. The J gene is TRBJ1-2, the V gene TRBV7-2; D unclear. Germline V gene sequence: CDR1 SGHTA, CDR2 FQGNSA. The CDR3 is 13 amino acids. Trimming left V 2 bases short and J 4 bases short, with 8 bases between. The CDR3 loop reads CASSLNSLYGYTF. The CDR3 coding sequence is TGTGCCAGCAGCTTAAACAGCCTCTATGGCTACACCTTC. Variable domain in full (rest from reference TRBV7-2 and TRBJ1-2): GAGVSQSPSNKVTEKGKDVELRCDPISGHTALYWYRQSLGQGLEFLIYFQGNSAPDKSGLPSDRFSAERTGGSVSTLTIQRTQQEDSAVYLCASSLNSLYGYTFGSGTRLTVV.

The chain links TRBV5-5 to TRBJ1-2; a possible D gene is TRBD1 (5 bases). This CDR3 is 16 amino acids long. CDR1 SGHKS and CDR2 YYEKEE come from the germline V gene (reference sequence). Trimming stripped 4 bases from V and 2 bases from J, with 18 bases between. The CDR3 DNA reads as TGTGCCAGCAGCACGGGACCGAACCTATCGAACTATGGCTACACCTTC. This sequence encodes CASSTGPNLSNYGYTF.

This clonotype has at least ten counts. The chain is built from TRBV7-3 and TRBJ1-1; tentative D call: TRBD1 (5 bases). The CDR3 contains 15 residues. Between the trimmed V and J ends, which lost 0 bases and 2 bases, there was a span of 10 bases. Germline V CDR1 and CDR2: SGHTA, FQGTGA. The CDR3 nucleotides read TGTGCCAGCAGCTTAACAACAGGTCTAAACACTGAAGCTTTCTTT. The encoded protein is CASSLTTGLNTEAFF.

The V gene is TRBV5-4, the J gene TRBJ1-1; 8 bases fit TRBD1. CDR3 length: 14 residues. The V gene end was trimmed by 4 bases and the J gene end by 5 bases; junction bases not matched to a gene: 7. Germline CDR1 and CDR2: SGHNT and YYREEE (reference sequence). The CDR3 spells CASSADRAGTEAFF. The CDR3 DNA reads TGTGCCAGCAGCGCGGACAGGGCGGGGACTGAAGCTTTCTTT.

This chain links TRBV2 with TRBJ2-7, with 10 bases fitting TRBD2. The trim removed 0 bases at V and 3 bases at J, leaving 14 bases unmatched. Per germline, CDR1 SNHLY and CDR2 FYNNEI. The CDR3 extends over 19 amino acids. The CDR3 loop reads CASSEAVPGLANSIYEQYF. The CDR3 coding sequence is TGTGCCAGCAGTGAAGCGGTTCCGGGACTAGCGAACTCAATCTACGAGCAGTACTTC.

This chain links TRBV28 with TRBJ1-2, with a tentative D call TRBD1 (6 bases). Trimming cost V 5 bases and J 8 bases, with 12 bases left between them. Germline CDR1 MDHEN, CDR2 SYDVKM. The CDR3 has 12 amino acids. CDR3 DNA: TGTGCCAGCAGTGCCCGGGACAAGGGCTACACCTTC. This gives the protein CASSARDKGYTF.

This clonotype was seen repeatedly, ten times or more. The chain carries TRBV7-8 and TRBJ1-2; 9 bases are shared with TRBD1. In germline, CDR1 is SGHVS, CDR2 FQNEAQ. After removal of 2 bases from V and 4 bases from J, the junction contained 8 bases not matched to a gene. The CDR3 consists of 16 residues. The DNA for the CDR3 is TGTGCCAGCAGCTTATCCGGGACAGGGCTCCCCTATGGCTACACCTTC. Translating it yields CASSLSGTGLPYGYTF.

Comments on this clonotype: The junction shows a germline mismatch at one end, possibly a read error. The J gene is TRBJ2-3, the V gene TRBV2; 13 bases map to TRBD2. The germline V gene encodes CDR1 SNHLY and CDR2 FYNNEI. The CDR3 sequence is 20 residues long. The CDR3 bases are TGTGCCAGCAGTAAAGCGCCTTCGGGACTAGCGGGATCTAGCACAGATACGCAGTATTTT. Translating it yields CASSKAPSGLAGSSTDTQYF. Full variable domain (remainder filled in from reference TRBV2 and TRBJ2-3): EPEVTQTPSHQVTQMGQEVILRCVPISNHLYFYWYRQILGQKVEFLVSFYNNEISEKSEIFDDQFSVERPDGSNFTLKIRSTKLEDSAMYFCASSKAPSGLAGSSTDTQYFGPGTRLTVL.

The gene calls are TRBV14 and TRBJ2-2, with a possible D match to TRBD1 (6 bases). The CDR3 spans 16 residues. The germline gives CDR1 SGHDN, CDR2 FVKESK. The ends were cut back, 0 bases at V and 2 bases at J, with 10 bases in the middle. CDR3 region: CASSQDARGNTGELFF. The CDR3, as DNA: TGTGCCAGCAGCCAAGATGCCAGGGGAAACACCGGGGAGCTGTTTTTT.